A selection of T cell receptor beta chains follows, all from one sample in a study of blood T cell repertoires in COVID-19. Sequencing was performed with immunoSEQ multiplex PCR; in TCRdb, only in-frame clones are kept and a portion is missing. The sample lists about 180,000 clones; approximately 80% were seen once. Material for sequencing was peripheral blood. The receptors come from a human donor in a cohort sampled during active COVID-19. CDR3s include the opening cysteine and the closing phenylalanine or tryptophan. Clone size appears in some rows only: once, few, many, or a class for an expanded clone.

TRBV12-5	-	CASGFSEQFF
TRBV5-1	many	CASSLGTSGSGYTQYF
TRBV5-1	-	CASSLAGGGHEQYF
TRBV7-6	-	CASSQDRDSGNTIYF
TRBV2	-	CASSDGTAMNQPQHF
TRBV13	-	CASSPRWANYEQYF
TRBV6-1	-	CASSEDWGRNYEQYF
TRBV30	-	CAWSGSGGERETQYF
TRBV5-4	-	CASSRNSGGGNTQYF
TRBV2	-	CASSVQGLNYGYTF
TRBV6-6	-	CASSPARLGEKLFF
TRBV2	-	CASSETSEELFF
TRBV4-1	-	CASSQVETEISYEQYF
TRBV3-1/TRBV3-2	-	CASSHRLPEETQYF
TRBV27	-	CASSLTEFQPQHF
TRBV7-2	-	CASSLAAGDYGYTF
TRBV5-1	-	CASSPGLYDYGYTF
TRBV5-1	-	CANQKPTGSYEQYF
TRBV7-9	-	CASGLRVGGNTEAFF
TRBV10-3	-	CAISLQGAGYGYTF
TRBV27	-	CASSIAGLKTQYF
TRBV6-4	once	CASSDTPIQGASWTDTQYF
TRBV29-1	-	CSVVRKRFTGGDEQYF
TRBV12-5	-	CASGLVTGQGNFNQPQHF
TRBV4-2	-	CASSQSGGVDTGELFF
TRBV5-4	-	CASGTGRGVGYTF
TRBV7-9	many	CASSLFTGRENTEAFF
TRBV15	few	CATSRDRGNQPQHF
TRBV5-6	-	CASSSGQSYYGYTF